Listed here are 17 T cell receptor beta chains from one sample, sequenced in a study of T-cell memory formation after mild COVID-19. TCRdb re-called the 5' RACE reads through MiXCR, storing one row per CDR3 protein. Counted here are about 560,000 distinct CDR3 sequences, roughly 17% occurring once; the ten biggest clones make up about 8.6%. The sequenced sample was PBMCs or a T cell subset sorted from them (not recorded which). All receptors derive from an adult woman who had mild COVID-19 (a few samples of this study predate the infection). Cell type and time point are not known.

The chain links TRBV4-2 to TRBJ1-1; D possibly corresponds to TRBD1 (6 bases). CDR3 length equals 14 residues. The germline gives CDR1 LGHNA, CDR2 YNFKEQ. V lost 0 bases and J lost 1, with 6 bases in between. DNA of the CDR3: TGTGCCAGCAGCCAAGAACAGGGGAACACTGAAGCTTTCTTT. Translation gives CASSQEQGNTEAFF.

This chain links TRBV9 with TRBJ2-5; D gene ambiguous. V shed 3 bases and J shed 5 bases, with 11 bases lying between them. Germline loops: CDR1 SGDLS, CDR2 YYNGEE. The length of the CDR3 is 13 residues. CDR3 loop: CASSAHPLETQYF. In DNA form, the CDR3 reads TGTGCCAGCAGCGCCCACCCTCTGGAGACCCAGTACTTC.

The table lists this clonotype with a few counts. The V gene is TRBV7-2, the J gene TRBJ2-5; D perhaps matches TRBD2 (5 bases). V lost 8 bases and J lost 4, with 8 bases in between. The CDR3 runs to 11 residues. Germline CDR1 SGHTA, CDR2 FQGNSA. The CDR3 DNA reads as TGTGCCAGCGGGAGAGCAGAGACCCAGTACTTC. It is translated as CASGRAETQYF. Together with reference TRBV7-2 and TRBJ2-5, the CDR3 gives the full variable domain: GAGVSQSPSNKVTEKGKDVELRCDPISGHTALYWYRQSLGQGLEFLIYFQGNSAPDKSGLPSDRFSAERTGGSVSTLTIQRTQQEDSAVYLCASGRAETQYFGPGTRLLVL.

The chain has TRBV5-6 and TRBJ2-7, with a tentative D call TRBD2 (6 bases). The CDR3 spans 15 residues. Trimming removed 4 bases from V and 2 bases from J, with 16 bases in between. From germline, CDR1 is SGHDT and CDR2 YYEEEE. CDR3 amino acids: CASSERARVAYEQYF. CDR3 nucleotides: TGTGCCAGCAGCGAGCGGGCGCGGGTTGCCTACGAGCAGTACTTC.

The chain is built from TRBV20-1 and TRBJ2-1; either TRBD1 or TRBD2 may supply D (6 bases each). Germline values: CDR1 DFQATT, CDR2 SNEGSKA (reference sequence). Trimming cost V 6 bases and J 7 bases, with 19 bases left between them. This CDR3 comprises 14 residues. The CDR3 DNA reads as TGCAGTGCCTCAAGGGGGACTCAAGGGAATGAGCAGTTCTTC. This gives the protein CSASRGTQGNEQFF.

This clonotype was counted only a few times. This rearrangement joins TRBV27 to TRBJ2-7, with D perhaps TRBD1 (6 bases). This CDR3 contains 13 residues. Germline V CDR1 and CDR2: MNHEY, SMNVEV (reference sequence). V was shortened by 5 bases and J by 3 bases, with 11 bases between the two germline ends. CDR3 protein: CASSRTVYYEQYF. The CDR3 DNA is TGTGCCAGCAGTAGGACAGTTTACTACGAGCAGTACTTC.

The genes are TRBV10-3 and TRBJ2-5; 9 bases fit TRBD1. J lost 6 bases, V lost 4 bases, and 6 bases had no gene match. This CDR3 contains 14 residues. In germline, CDR1 is ENHRY, CDR2 SYGVKD. DNA of the CDR3: TGTGCCATCAGTGCGGGACAGGGTGTGCAGACCCAGTACTTC. Its translation: CAISAGQGVQTQYF.

In its sample, this clonotype was seen a few times. V and J are TRBV5-1 and TRBJ1-5; 7 nucleotides line up with TRBD1. The CDR3 contains 15 residues. CDR1 SGHRS and CDR2 YFSETQ come from the germline V gene. V lost 4 bases, J lost 4 bases, and 8 bases stayed unmatched. The CDR3 bases are TGCGCCAGCAGCACTATGCCGGGACAGAATCAGCCCCAGCATTTT. Translated, it gives CASSTMPGQNQPQHF.

The V gene is TRBV21-1, the J gene TRBJ2-7; the table assigns TRBD2, which was not confirmed against the DNA. TRBV21-1 counts as a pseudogene. The CDR3 totals 14 residues. The CDR3 spells CASSKNREREGQYF. CDR3 sequence (DNA): TGTGCCAGCAGCAAAAACCGTGAGCGGGAGGGCCAGTACTTC.

This chain connects TRBV4-2 to TRBJ2-3, with a weak D call TRBD1 (6 bases). Germline V gene lookup returns CDR1 LGHNA and CDR2 YNFKEQ. V lost 1 base, J lost 4 bases, and 18 bases lay in between. The CDR3 runs 17 residues. In DNA form, the CDR3 reads TGTGCCAGCAGCCAAGGGGGGCGTGAGGGGAGCGCAGATACGCAGTATTTT. The encoded protein is CASSQGGREGSADTQYF.

V gene TRBV7-9 combines with J gene TRBJ2-6; TRBD1 might be the D (6 bases). The CDR3 has 16 amino acids. Germline V gene sequence: CDR1 SEHNR, CDR2 FQNEAQ (reference sequence). Trimming took 6 bases from V and 3 from J, leaving 15 bases between them. In DNA, the CDR3 is TGTGCCAGCAGTCACACCCAGGGGCTTGGGGCCAACGTCCTGACTTTC. The encoded protein is CASSHTQGLGANVLTF.

This clonotype was recorded a few times. The V and J genes are TRBV5-8 and TRBJ2-5; 7 bases are a match to TRBD2. Germline trimming cut 4 bases from V and 4 bases from J; bases unmatched to any gene: 7. Germline V gene lookup returns CDR1 SGHTS and CDR2 YDEGEE. The CDR3 is made up of 14 amino acids. The CDR3 bases are TGTGCCAGCAGCGGCGGGACTATGGGAGAGACCCAGTACTTC. Its protein product is CASSGGTMGETQYF.

The DNA of the CDR3 is TGTGCCAGCAGTTTCCAGGGACAATCCTACGAGCAGTACTTC. Protein sequence: CASSFQGQSYEQYF. The chain links TRBV6-5 to TRBJ2-7; the D gene is possibly TRBD1 (6 bases). The CDR3 sequence is 14 residues long. CDR1 and CDR2 (germline): MNHEY, SVGAGI. V dropped 4 bases and J dropped 1 base, with 11 bases sitting between them.

The chain recombines TRBV4-3 with TRBJ2-3; tentative D call: TRBD2 (8 bases). This CDR3 has 19 residues. CDR1 is LGHNA and CDR2 is YSLEER in the germline V gene. V lost 4 bases and J lost 2, with 25 bases in between. Written as DNA, the CDR3 is TGCGCCAGCAGCCCCAGGGGGGGGCTAGCGGGTGATAACACAGATACGCAGTATTTT. Translating it yields CASSPRGGLAGDNTDTQYF.

This clonotype was counted a few times. This rearrangement joins TRBV6-2 or TRBV6-3 to TRBJ1-5, with a possible D match to TRBD1 (5 bases). Per germline, CDR1 MNHEY and CDR2 SVGEGT. The length of the CDR3 is 16 residues. Trimming took off 0 bases at V and 1 base at J, with 10 bases between the two ends. The CDR3 DNA follows: TGTGCCAGCAGTTACTCTCGAGGGGTCAGCAATCAGCCCCAGCATTTT. Translation: CASSYSRGVSNQPQHF.

The chain joins TRBV15 to TRBJ2-2; TRBD2 is a possible D gene (6 bases). V was cut by 0 bases and J by 8 bases, with 10 bases left in between. The CDR3 sequence is 14 residues long. CDR1 and CDR2 (germline): LNHNV, YYDKDF (reference sequence). CDR3 loop: CATSRDWRGGELFF. The CDR3 DNA reads TGTGCCACCAGCAGAGATTGGAGGGGAGGGGAGCTGTTTTTT.

This chain connects TRBV7-3 to TRBJ2-3, with 7 bases aligning to TRBD1. Per the germline V gene, CDR1 is SGHTA and CDR2 is FQGTGA. CDR3 length: 15 residues. V lost 3 bases and J lost 1; bases outside the gene matches: 4. For the CDR3, the DNA is TGTGCCAGCAGCTTGAAGGGGGCGGGCACAGATACGCAGTATTTT. Translated, it gives CASSLKGAGTDTQYF.